This entry features one T cell receptor beta chain sequence. Its specificity is not known. The ends lost 1 base at V and 3 bases at J; junction bases unmatched: 1. This CDR3 is built from 14 residues. CDR1 LGHNA and CDR2 YNFKEQ come from the germline V gene. These data belong to a study of cytomegalovirus exposure and HLA in healthy donors. The PCR contained 60 Vbeta and 13 Jbeta primers. TCRdb keeps only in-frame clones here, not all; method: immunoSEQ multiplex PCR. The data contain around 150,000 clones, around 84% of them seen just once; the ten biggest clones take up 2% to 3%. Findings of the study overall: One cluster of highly shared sequence variants probably arose as a sequencing artifact.

The clonotype comes from a man between 45 and 60 years old in good health and CMV-seronegative. Sequenced: PBMCs. The chain couples TRBV4-2 to TRBJ2-5; 8 bases line up with TRBD2. CDR3 DNA: TGTGCCAGCAGCCAAGCAGCGGGGGAAGAGACCCAGTACTTC. It is translated as CASSQAAGEETQYF.